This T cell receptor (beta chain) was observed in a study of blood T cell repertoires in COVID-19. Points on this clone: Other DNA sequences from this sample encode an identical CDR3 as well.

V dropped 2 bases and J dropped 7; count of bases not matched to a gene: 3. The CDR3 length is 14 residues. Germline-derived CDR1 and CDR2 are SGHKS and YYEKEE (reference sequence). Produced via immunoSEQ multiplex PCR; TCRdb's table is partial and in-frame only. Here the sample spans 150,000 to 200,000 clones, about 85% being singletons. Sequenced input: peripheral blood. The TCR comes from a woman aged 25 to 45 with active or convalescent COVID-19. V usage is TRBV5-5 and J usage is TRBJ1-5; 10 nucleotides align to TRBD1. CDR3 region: CASSLGQGGQPQHF. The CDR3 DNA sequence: TGTGCCAGCAGCTTAGGACAGGGGGGACAGCCCCAGCATTTT.